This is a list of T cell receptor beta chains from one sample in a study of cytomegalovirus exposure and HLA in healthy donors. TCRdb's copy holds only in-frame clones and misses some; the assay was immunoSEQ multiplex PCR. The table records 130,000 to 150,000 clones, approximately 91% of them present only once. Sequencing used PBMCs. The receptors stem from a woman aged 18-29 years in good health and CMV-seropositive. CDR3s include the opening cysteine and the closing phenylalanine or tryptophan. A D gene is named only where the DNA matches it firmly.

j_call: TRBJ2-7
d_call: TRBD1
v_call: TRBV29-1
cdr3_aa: CSITKTGVSYEQYF
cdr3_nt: TGCAGCATTACCAAGACAGGGGTCTCCTACGAGCAGTACTTC

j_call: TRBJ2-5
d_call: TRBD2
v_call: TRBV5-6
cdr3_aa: CASSFLAGGLWETQYF
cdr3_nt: TGTGCCAGCAGCTTTTTAGCGGGAGGGTTGTGGGAGACCCAGTACTTC

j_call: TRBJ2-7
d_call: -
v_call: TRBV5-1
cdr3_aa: CASSEQDSGYEQYF
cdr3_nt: TGCGCCAGCAGCGAACAGGACAGCGGCTACGAGCAGTACTTC

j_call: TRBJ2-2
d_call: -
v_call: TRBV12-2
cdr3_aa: CASRLAQAGGPKTGELFF
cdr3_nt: TGTGCAAGTCGCTTAGCCCAAGCGGGAGGGCCTAAGACCGGGGAGCTGTTTTTT

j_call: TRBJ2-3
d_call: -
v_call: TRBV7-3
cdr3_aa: CASSPGGGTDTQYF
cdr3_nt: TGTGCCAGCAGCCCCGGAGGGGGCACAGATACGCAGTATTTT

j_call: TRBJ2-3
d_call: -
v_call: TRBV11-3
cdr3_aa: CASSFRTATQYF
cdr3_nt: TGTGCCAGCAGCTTCCGGACAGCTACGCAGTATTTT

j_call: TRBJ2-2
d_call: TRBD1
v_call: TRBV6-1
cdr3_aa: CASSGGTATTGELFF
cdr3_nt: TGTGCCAGCAGTGGAGGGACAGCGACCACCGGGGAGCTGTTTTTT

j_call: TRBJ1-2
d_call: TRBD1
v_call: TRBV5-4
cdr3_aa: CASSLGDRPRGTF
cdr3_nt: TGTGCCAGCAGCTTGGGGGACAGGCCCCGGGGCACCTTC

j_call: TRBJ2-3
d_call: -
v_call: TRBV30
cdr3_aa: CAWGSDPSGDTQYF
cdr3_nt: TGTGCCTGGGGGAGTGATCCTTCCGGAGATACGCAGTATTTT

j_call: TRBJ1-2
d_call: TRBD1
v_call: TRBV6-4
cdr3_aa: CASRKGTDSLYGYTF
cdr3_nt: TGTGCCAGCAGAAAAGGGACAGACTCCCTCTATGGCTACACCTTC